This T cell receptor (beta chain) was sequenced in a study of T cell repertoires in ileal Crohn's disease. The wider study: Patients had a median approximately 7.2-year disease duration, and roughly 32% were active smokers.

Eligibility required adulthood, ileal or ileocolonic Crohn's disease and indicated ileocolonic resection. A note on this clone: What it binds is not known.

Study outcomes and limitations: Endoscopic recurrence occurred in every patient whose clonality exceeded 26.8%. Compared with non-smokers, active smokers at surgery showed more clonal expansions.

Trimming shortened V by 4 bases and J by 1 base, and 7 bases separated the two germline ends. The CDR3 is 13 amino acids. CDR1 and CDR2 (germline): MNHNS, SASEGT. TCRdb's table, derived via immunoSEQ multiplex PCR, lists solely in-frame clones and lacks some. The sample carries some 17,000 clones, under 80% recorded once. The sequence derives from an adult with Crohn's disease. V usage is TRBV6-1 and J usage is TRBJ1-1; a possible D gene is TRBD1 (5 bases). The sequenced sample was ileal tissue. DNA of the CDR3: TGTGCCAGCAGTGCCACAGGGAACACTGAAGCTTTCTTT. This sequence encodes CASSATGNTEAFF.